The TCR beta chain described here comes from a study of vaccination effects on CD4 cells after COVID-19 (dated by TCRdb to the early 2020s). Broadly, across the study: Post-vaccine samples across the study were collected a median of 72 days after the second dose, with a range of 14 to 241. The full study included over 8 COVID-19 convalescent patients and several SARS-CoV-2-naive healthy vaccine recipients. SARS-CoV-2 spike-specific CD4+ TCR repertoires from before and after mRNA vaccination were compared in COVID-19 convalescent patients and in infection-naive vaccine recipients. The Oncomine TCR Beta short-read assay on an Illumina iSeq 100 was used to sequence cultures from other donors in the study.

Study-level results and caveats: Among healthy vaccine recipients, nearly all vaccine-induced clones were SARS-CoV-2 mono-reactive, and only 1 of 255 was cross-reactive with common cold coronaviruses. Clones induced by infection and clones induced by vaccination both contracted markedly at late timepoints after vaccination, which fits with T cell responses waning over time. The study was limited by a small number of convalescent patients, and early post-infection timepoints were lacking.

For this clone: Its antigen has not been determined. Base qualities are not provided; no much larger clone lies one nucleotide away.

The library was made by the immunoSEQ multiplex PCR assay. DNA from the cultured, isolated CD4+ T cells was subjected to TCR beta CDR3 sequencing. Per the original workflow: Non-productive TCR sequences were removed and reads were trimmed to the CDR3 region, keeping CDR3s of at least 7 amino acids. The MANAFEST web app was used to pick out antigen-specific clonotypes by comparing their expansion in peptide wells with that in reference cultures. For clones to be considered positive, expansion at FDR<0.05 versus reference and all other wells, an odds ratio above 5, and a frequency above 0.1% in two replicate wells were required. A clonotype was defined as cross-reactive if the clonotype was significantly expanded both in SARS-CoV-2 spike wells and in at least one common cold coronavirus spike condition. CDR3 similarity was assessed by Levenshtein distance with the stringdist R package, and unrooted trees were built with ape in R 3.6.1. Drawn from immuneACCESS, this table holds only the in-frame rearrangements with V and J called that TCRdb kept. Clones are partly lost; checked studies trace under half to an unresolved V gene and leave the rest unexplained. That table supplies the V and J calls and clone size; D and trimming were determined from the DNA. The sample profile shows fewer than 85,000 clones; about 80% of them were found once. Around 0.95% of the sample lies in the top ten.

Measured from the cysteine to the phenylalanine, the CDR3 is 14 residues long. The DNA shown is the 42-base CDR3, in frame from base 1. Trimming takes 8 bases off V and 8 bases off J; junction bases not matched to a gene: 11. CDR1 and CDR2 are read off the germline V gene as SNHLY and FYNNEI. In the ViraFEST assay, PBMC were stimulated with viral peptide pools, and TCR sequencing was then used to find antigen-specific CD4+ T cell clonotypes based on their expansion. After more than 9 days of culture, CD4+ T cells were isolated with the EasySep CD4+ T cell isolation kit. Two doses of either the BNT162b2 or the mRNA-1273 mRNA SARS-CoV-2 vaccine were administered to participants. Negative nucleocapsid antibody results before and after vaccination confirmed that the healthy vaccine recipients had no prior SARS-CoV-2 infection. Around 2.1 million PBMC per well were cultured with about 9 ug/ml peptides in IMDM containing around 5% human AB serum, approximately 9.9 IU/ml IL-2 and gentamicin. On days 3 and 7, half of the culture medium was replaced with fresh IL-2-containing medium. Unless otherwise noted, each peptide stimulation condition was cultured in triplicate wells. PBMC were separated from whole blood using Ficoll-Paque Plus gradient centrifugation and were then either cryopreserved at -140C or used fresh. Overlapping peptide pools spanned the spike proteins of SARS-CoV-2 and the common cold coronaviruses HCoV-NL63, HCoV-OC43 and HCoV-229E. The QIAamp micro DNA kit was used to extract genomic DNA from the cultured CD4+ T cells.

The rearranged segments are TRBV2 and TRBJ2-1, and 8 junctional nucleotides match TRBD1. The sequence was obtained from a human donor who received a COVID-19 vaccine. This sample comprised CD4+ T cells from PBMCs cultured with HCoV-OC43 spike peptides, obtained after COVID-19 vaccination. What the cell subset or site label conveys for this sample: HCoV-OC43 spike overlapping peptide pool stimulation. The CDR3 region: CASSQILTGDEQFF. The bases read TGTGCCAGCTCCCAAATTCTGACAGGGGATGAGCAGTTCTTC.